These 13 T cell receptor beta chains were all obtained from the same sample, sequenced in a study of blood T cell repertoires in COVID-19. Method: immunoSEQ multiplex PCR; TCRdb's copy keeps in-frame clones and lacks some. Seen here are 55,000 to 80,000 clones, roughly 68% observed once, and the top ten hold roughly 30%. The source material was peripheral blood. The receptors here all came from a woman older than 75 with acute or convalescent COVID-19.

The chain couples TRBV7-2 to TRBJ2-5; TRBD1 aligns across 7 bases. J gave up 1 base and V 4 bases, and 3 bases lay outside the gene matches. The CDR3 spans 14 residues. Per the germline V gene, CDR1 is SGHTA and CDR2 is FQGNSA. CDR3 nucleotides: TGTGCCAGCAGCTCCGGGGACAGCCAAGAGACCCAGTACTTC. The encoded protein is CASSSGDSQETQYF.

The chain uses TRBV6-5 and TRBJ2-2, with D possibly TRBD2 on 5 matching bases. The V end was cut by 7 bases, the J end by 7 bases, with 16 bases between. This CDR3 region has 14 residues. The germline gives CDR1 MNHEY, CDR2 SVGAGI. CDR3 region: CASTPRSGVGELFF. The CDR3 nucleotides read TGTGCCAGCACCCCCCGATCCGGGGTCGGGGAGCTGTTTTTT.

The chain links TRBV19 to TRBJ2-7; tentatively, D is TRBD1 (5 bases). The CDR3 length is 14 residues. Germline CDR1 and CDR2: LNHDA and SQIVND (reference sequence). Between the trimmed V and J ends, which lost 3 bases and 7 bases, there was a span of 16 bases. CDR3 in amino acids: CASSILKPGSEQYF. The DNA for the CDR3 is TGTGCCAGTAGTATCCTCAAGCCAGGGTCTGAGCAGTACTTC. The whole variable domain, remainder taken from reference TRBV19 and TRBJ2-7, is DGGITQSPKYLFRKEGQNVTLSCEQNLNHDAMYWYRQDPGQGLRLIYYSQIVNDFQKGDIAEGYSVSREKKESFPLTVTSAQKNPTAFYLCASSILKPGSEQYFGPGTRLTVT.

In this sample, this clone turned up once. This sequence joins TRBV9 and TRBJ2-3; 8 nucleotides match TRBD1. The CDR3 totals 18 residues. The J segment lost 2 bases and the V segment lost 0 bases, leaving 11 bases of the junction unmatched. Per germline, CDR1 SGDLS and CDR2 YYNGEE. CDR3 DNA sequence: TGTGCCAGCAGCGTAGTCCCCCCGACGGACAGGGACACAGATACGCAGTATTTT. This gives the protein CASSVVPPTDRDTDTQYF.

The chain is built from TRBV11-3 and TRBJ2-1; TRBD2 agrees at 8 bases. This CDR3 region has 16 residues. Germline V gives CDR1 SGHNT, CDR2 YENEEA. V lost 5 bases to trimming and J lost 9 bases; unmatched junction nucleotides: 15. For the CDR3, the DNA is TGTGCCAGCAGCCCCCTGCGGGAGGCCCTTTTGGGTGAGCAGTTCTTC. Translation: CASSPLREALLGEQFF.

V and J are TRBV2 and TRBJ1-1, with TRBD1 as a possible D gene (6 bases). The CDR3 is 14 amino acids. V gave up 8 bases and J gave up 0 bases, with 13 bases separating them. Per germline, CDR1 SNHLY and CDR2 FYNNEI. The CDR3 coding sequence is TGTGCCAGCTGCTTACAGGGTGTGAACACTGAAGCTTTCTTT. Translating it yields CASCLQGVNTEAFF.

The chain recombines TRBV2 with TRBJ2-1; perhaps TRBD2 as D (5 bases). The germline gives CDR1 SNHLY, CDR2 FYNNEI. Trimming stripped 6 bases from V and 2 bases from J, with 8 bases between. There are 13 residues in the CDR3. In DNA form, the CDR3 reads TGTGCCAGCAGGGCCGGGACCTACAATGAGCAGTTCTTC. Amino acids: CASRAGTYNEQFF.

The V call is TRBV10-2, the J call TRBJ2-2; 9 bases agree with TRBD2. Germline V gene lookup returns CDR1 WSHSY and CDR2 SAAADI. Trimming removed 0 bases from V and 6 bases from J; junction bases left unmatched: 8. CDR3 size: 17 residues. This CDR3 is CASSESGGRAGAGELFF. The CDR3 DNA follows: TGCGCCAGCAGTGAGTCCGGCGGGAGGGCTGGCGCCGGGGAGCTGTTTTTT.

The chain has TRBV7-2 and TRBJ1-1; 7 nucleotides agree with TRBD1. The CDR3 runs 12 residues. Looked up from germline, CDR1 is SGHTA and CDR2 is FQGNSA. V gave up 6 bases and J gave up 8 bases; unmatched junction bases: 6. The CDR3 nucleotides read TGTGCCAGCAGTTTGGACAGGCCCGAAGCTTTCTTT. Translation: CASSLDRPEAFF.

The gene calls are TRBV7-9 and TRBJ2-7, with 7 bases matching TRBD1. Unmatched junction bases numbered 7, after V lost 1 base and J lost 7 bases. The CDR3 extends over 14 amino acids. The germline gives CDR1 SEHNR, CDR2 FQNEAQ (reference sequence). The CDR3 nucleotides are TGTGCCAGCAGCTTAGTAAACAGGGGTTGGGAGCAGTACTTC. Amino acid sequence: CASSLVNRGWEQYF.

The chain couples TRBV6-1 to TRBJ1-5, with D possibly matching TRBD1 (6 bases). Trimming removed 4 bases at V and 3 bases at J, with 16 bases between. Germline assignment: CDR1 MNHNS and CDR2 SASEGT. This CDR3 is 16 amino acids long. This chain's CDR3 is CASSAATGFDNQPQHF. The CDR3 nucleotides are TGTGCCAGCAGTGCCGCAACAGGGTTTGACAATCAGCCCCAGCATTTT.

The chain combines TRBV7-8 with TRBJ2-2, with a tentative D call TRBD1 (7 bases). The length of the CDR3 is 16 residues. CDR1 and CDR2 (germline): SGHVS, FQNEAQ. Between the trimmed V and J ends, which lost 1 base and 4 bases, there was a span of 13 bases. This CDR3 is CASSLVTGEATGELFF. The CDR3 coding sequence is TGTGCCAGCAGCTTAGTTACAGGGGAGGCCACCGGGGAGCTGTTTTTT.

This chain links TRBV25-1 with TRBJ1-3, with D possibly TRBD1 on 6 matching bases. Germline V gives CDR1 MGHDK, CDR2 SYGVNS. The V end was cut by 3 bases, the J end by 4 bases, with 10 bases between. The CDR3 spans 14 residues. Here the CDR3 reads CASSDQGYGNTIYF. CDR3 bases: TGTGCCAGCAGTGACCAGGGGTACGGAAACACCATATATTTT.